This T cell receptor (beta chain) was recovered during a study of control samples from healthy donors and cancer patients. Sequencing was performed with immunoSEQ multiplex PCR; in TCRdb, only in-frame clones are kept and a portion is missing. In the table there are approximately 100,000 clones, about nine tenths of which are singletons. The sequenced sample consisted of blood. The receptor's source is a human donor in good health. The donor label of this sample is uncertain.

The chain's CDR3 is CASSLAQNTEAFF. The CDR3 region has the DNA TGTGCCAGCAGCCTGGCTCAGAACACTGAAGCTTTCTTT. V and J are TRBV7-3 and TRBJ1-1; no definite D call. Trimming removed 5 bases at V and 1 base at J, with 8 bases between. Germline-derived CDR1 and CDR2 are SGHTA and FQGTGA. The CDR3 is 13 residues long.